A single sample is the source of the 21 T cell receptor beta chains below, sequenced in a study of CD8 T cells in Susac syndrome. Reverse transcription of roughly 0.5 to 1 ug RNA used random hexamers. TCRdb reprocessed the immunoSEQ multiplex PCR reads via MiXCR and lists one record per CDR3 protein. This sample has 200,000 to 300,000 distinct CDR3 sequences; approximately 95% occur once, and the top ten carry approximately 0.1%. The sequenced material came from CD4+ T cells from PBMCs. All receptors come from a human donor with Susac syndrome.

The CDR3 sequence: CASSVGPAKVHSGYTF. In DNA form, the CDR3 reads TGTGCCAGCAGCGTAGGGCCGGCGAAAGTGCACTCCGGCTACACCTTC. This chain joins TRBV9 and TRBJ1-2; D is unclear. Germline loops: CDR1 SGDLS, CDR2 YYNGEE. The CDR3 is made up of 16 amino acids. With 0 bases removed from V and 8 bases from J, the gap between germline ends came to 20 bases.

The chain is built from TRBV7-3 and TRBJ2-1; 7 nucleotides align to TRBD2. Trimming took 5 bases from V and 9 from J; bases not matched to a gene: 10. The CDR3 is 14 residues long. Germline assignment: CDR1 SGHTA and CDR2 FQGTGA. DNA of the CDR3: TGTGCCAGCAGCCAGCAGCGGGACCTTTGTGAGCAGTTCTTC. It codes for CASSQQRDLCEQFF. The full variable domain, completed using reference TRBV7-3 and TRBJ2-1, is GAGVSQTPSNKVTEKGKYVELRCDPISGHTALYWYRQSLGQGPEFLIYFQGTGAADDSGLPNDRFFAVRPEGSVSTLKIQRTERGDSAVYLCASSQQRDLCEQFFGPGTRLTVL.

The chain carries TRBV29-1 and TRBJ1-1; no firm D call. V dropped 6 bases and J dropped 8 bases, with 16 bases sitting between them. CDR3 length equals 12 residues. Germline CDR1 is SQVTM and CDR2 is ANQGSEA. The CDR3 protein is CSVTGQTHEAFF. CDR3 sequence (DNA): TGCAGCGTAACCGGGCAGACCCACGAAGCTTTCTTT. The full variable domain, completed using reference TRBV29-1 and TRBJ1-1, is SAVISQKPSRDICQRGTSLTIQCQVDSQVTMMFWYRQQPGQSLTLIATANQGSEATYESGFVIDKFPISRPNLTFSTLTVSNMSPEDSSIYLCSVTGQTHEAFFGQGTRLTVV.

This chain connects TRBV30 to TRBJ2-1; TRBD1 agrees at 8 bases. J lost 5 bases, V lost 0 bases, and 6 bases had no gene match. The germline V gene has CDR1 GTSNPN and CDR2 SVGIG (reference sequence). This CDR3 has 15 amino acids. CDR3: CAWSVLDRVDNEQFF. As DNA, the CDR3 is TGTGCCTGGAGTGTACTGGACAGGGTAGACAATGAGCAGTTCTTC. Full variable domain (missing parts from reference TRBV30 and TRBJ2-1): SQTIHQWPATLVQPVGSPLSLECTVEGTSNPNLYWYRQAAGRGLQLLFYSVGIGQISSEVPQNLSASRPQDRQFILSSKKLLLSDSGFYLCAWSVLDRVDNEQFFGPGTRLTVL.

V is TRBV29-1 and J is TRBJ1-4, with a possible D match to TRBD1 (5 bases). The CDR3 covers 13 residues. The V end was cut by 2 bases, the J end by 10 bases, with 14 bases between. From germline, CDR1 is SQVTM and CDR2 ANQGSEA. For the CDR3, the DNA is TGCAGCGTTGAATCCAGGGAGGTCAGAAAACTGTTTTTT. Translated, it gives CSVESREVRKLFF. Looking up the rest from reference TRBV29-1 and TRBJ1-4 gives the full variable domain: SAVISQKPSRDICQRGTSLTIQCQVDSQVTMMFWYRQQPGQSLTLIATANQGSEATYESGFVIDKFPISRPNLTFSTLTVSNMSPEDSSIYLCSVESREVRKLFFGSGTQLSVL.

The rearrangement joins TRBV30 to TRBJ2-7; D may be TRBD1 or TRBD2 (6 bases each). The CDR3 is 14 amino acids. Per germline, CDR1 GTSNPN and CDR2 SVGIG (reference sequence). Deletions cut 4 bases from V and 2 bases from J, with 15 bases between. The CDR3 loop is CAWTLGGTAYEQYF. The CDR3 DNA sequence: TGTGCCTGGACCCTGGGGGGCACCGCCTACGAGCAGTACTTC.

The J gene is TRBJ1-2, the V gene TRBV30; weak D call: TRBD1 (5 bases). V gave up 0 bases and J gave up 6 bases, with 8 bases separating them. Germline CDR1 is GTSNPN and CDR2 is SVGIG (reference sequence). The CDR3 loop spans 12 amino acids. The DNA of the CDR3 is TGTGCCTGGAGTGTACCAGGGAATGGCTACACCTTC. Its translation is CAWSVPGNGYTF.

The chain carries TRBV6-1 and TRBJ1-5; 7 bases match TRBD1. J gave up 7 bases and V 1 base, and 4 bases lay outside the gene matches. Germline loops: CDR1 MNHNS, CDR2 SASEGT. The CDR3 totals 14 residues. CDR3 protein: CASSEGTGPQPQHF. CDR3 nucleotide sequence: TGTGCCAGCAGTGAAGGGACAGGTCCCCAGCCCCAGCATTTT.

The chain is built from TRBV20-1 and TRBJ2-1; maybe TRBD1 (5 bases). Trimming cost V 3 bases and J 2 bases, with 11 bases left between them. The CDR3 loop spans 14 amino acids. CDR1 is DFQATT, CDR2 SNEGSKA, per germline (reference sequence). The DNA for the CDR3 is TGCAGTGCTAGCGAGTGGGGCACCTACAATGAGCAGTTCTTC. Translation gives CSASEWGTYNEQFF.

The chain is built from TRBV2 and TRBJ2-3, with a weak D call TRBD2 (5 bases). This CDR3 has 15 amino acids. Looked up from germline, CDR1 is SNHLY and CDR2 is FYNNEI. V was trimmed by 7 bases and J by 6 bases, leaving 20 bases between them. The CDR3 region has the DNA TGTGCCAGCACCCAACATACTAGAATTTCGGATACGCAGTATTTT. Translation: CASTQHTRISDTQYF. Full variable domain (outside the CDR3, taken from reference TRBV2 and TRBJ2-3): EPEVTQTPSHQVTQMGQEVILRCVPISNHLYFYWYRQILGQKVEFLVSFYNNEISEKSEIFDDQFSVERPDGSNFTLKIRSTKLEDSAMYFCASTQHTRISDTQYFGPGTRLTVL.

The chain combines TRBV24-1 with TRBJ2-5; either TRBD1 or TRBD2 may supply D (5 bases each). The ends were cut back, 4 bases at V and 5 bases at J, with 13 bases in the middle. Germline CDR1 reads KGHDR; CDR2 reads SFDVKD. The CDR3 is made up of 14 amino acids. This CDR3 reads CATSDGALRETQYF. CDR3 coding DNA: TGTGCCACCAGTGACGGGGCCTTACGGGAGACCCAGTACTTC.

The J gene is TRBJ1-2, the V gene TRBV27, with D maybe TRBD1 (6 bases). The germline CDR1 and CDR2 sequences are MNHEY and SMNVEV (reference sequence). The CDR3 covers 13 residues. V was clipped by 6 bases and J by 7 bases, with 15 bases between them. The CDR3 coding sequence is TGTGCCAGCAGACCAACAGGGTTCGGTGGCTACACCTTC. Protein product: CASRPTGFGGYTF.

J is TRBJ2-1 and V is TRBV12-3 or TRBV12-4, with D unclear. V lost 4 bases to trimming and J lost 7 bases, with 11 bases between them. The CDR3 length is 13 residues. CDR3 DNA sequence: TGTGCCAGCAGTTCCCTCCTAGAGAATGAGCAGTTCTTC. This sequence encodes CASSSLLENEQFF.

The V and J genes are TRBV5-1 and TRBJ2-7; 10 nucleotides agree with TRBD2. The CDR3 spans 15 residues. V lost 3 bases to trimming and J lost 1 base; unmatched junction nucleotides: 4. The germline CDR1 and CDR2 sequences are SGHRS and YFSETQ. The CDR3 reads CASSSGLAASYEQYF. CDR3 DNA sequence: TGCGCCAGCAGCTCCGGACTAGCGGCATCCTACGAGCAGTACTTC.

The V call is TRBV29-1, the J call TRBJ2-2, with D perhaps TRBD2 (7 bases). The V end was cut by 8 bases, the J end by 7 bases, with 11 bases between. This CDR3 is 11 amino acids long. Germline-derived CDR1 and CDR2 are SQVTM and ANQGSEA. The DNA of the CDR3 is TGCAGCTGGGGGGGGCACGGGGAGCTGTTTTTT. This gives the protein CSWGGHGELFF.

The J gene is TRBJ2-3, the V gene TRBV12-3 or TRBV12-4; D call uncertain. Deletions cut 5 bases from V and 6 bases from J, with 9 bases between. This CDR3 has 12 amino acids. The CDR3, as DNA: TGTGCCAGCAGTCCCTTCGGGGATACGCAGTATTTT. This encodes CASSPFGDTQYF.

About this clonotype: Sequence at one end of the junction differs from germline and may be a read error. The V and J genes are TRBV7-9 and TRBJ1-2; D perhaps matches TRBD1 (5 bases). From germline, CDR1 is SEHNR and CDR2 FQNEAQ (reference sequence). The CDR3 is 13 residues long. This CDR3 is CASSTDTTYAYTF. The CDR3 region has the DNA TGTGCCAGCAGTACGGACACGACGTATGCCTACACCTTC.

This chain uses TRBV7-3 with TRBJ2-2; D remains unclear. This CDR3 spans 14 amino acids. Germline V gives CDR1 SGHTA, CDR2 FQGTGA. Deletions cut 5 bases from V and 4 bases from J, with 11 bases between. This CDR3 reads CASSPARRTGELFF. The CDR3 coding sequence is TGTGCCAGCAGCCCCGCCCGGCGCACCGGGGAGCTGTTTTTT.

The chain carries TRBV30 and TRBJ2-5; maybe TRBD2 (6 bases). This CDR3 is built from 14 residues. Trimming took off 5 bases at V and 0 bases at J, with 13 bases between the two ends. Germline CDR1 and CDR2: GTSNPN and SVGIG (reference sequence). The CDR3 DNA reads TGTGCCTGGCATGGCGGGGTGTACCAAGAGACCCAGTACTTC. Translated, it gives CAWHGGVYQETQYF.

This chain joins TRBV27 and TRBJ1-1; D gene unclear. CDR3 length: 12 residues. Trimming took 5 bases from V and 6 from J, leaving 10 bases between them. CDR1 MNHEY and CDR2 SMNVEV come from the germline V gene (reference sequence). CDR3 protein: CASSPLHAEAFF. The CDR3 coding sequence is TGTGCCAGCAGTCCCCTCCATGCTGAAGCTTTCTTT.

The CDR3 coding sequence is TGTGCCTGGATGGGGGAGCCCCTTAGCCGGGAGGGCCACTTCAACAATGAGCAGTTCTTC. This sequence encodes CAWMGEPLSREGHFNNEQFF. This chain links TRBV30 with TRBJ2-1, with TRBD2 identical over 8 bases. The J segment lost 5 bases and the V segment lost 4 bases, leaving 25 bases of the junction unmatched. Germline loops: CDR1 GTSNPN, CDR2 SVGIG (reference sequence). CDR3 size: 20 residues.